The entry below gives a single T cell receptor beta chain sequence along with its context. These data originate in a study of cytomegalovirus exposure and HLA in healthy donors. Primers included in the PCR were 60 Vbeta and 13 Jbeta primers. Assay used: immunoSEQ multiplex PCR; TCRdb lists only in-frame clones, some missing. The sample holds around 150,000 clones; more than 75% are singletons and the top ten take roughly an eighth. The germline V gene has CDR1 SGHTS and CDR2 YDEGEE. The CDR3 loop spans 13 amino acids. V lost 1 base, J lost 3 bases, and 8 bases lay in between. The material sequenced was PBMCs. The clonotype originates from a woman aged 40 to 50 in good health and CMV-seronegative. The chain links TRBV5-8 to TRBJ2-7; D not certain. CDR3 in amino acids: CASSLQVVYEQYF. DNA for the CDR3: TGTGCCAGCAGCTTGCAGGTGGTCTACGAGCAGTACTTC.